This entry is about one T cell receptor beta chain. What this receptor recognizes is not known. It has no much larger one-base neighbor in the sample; base qualities were not kept. This specimen comes from a study of blood T cells in healthy people across ages (dated by TCRdb to between 2014 and 2017). Some background on the complete study: Template switching captured roughly one uniquely barcoded TCR beta cDNA molecule per two T cells in model experiments. To track age-related changes in TCR beta repertoire diversity, the study relied on deep sequencing normalized with unique cDNA molecular identifiers. The donors were split into four age groups: young (average roughly 15 years), middle-aged (nearly 40), aged (approximately 60) and long-lived (roughly 77). To avoid experimental bias, donors of different ages were spread randomly across the sequencing lanes. The study analyzed two additional independent replicas of 1 million unique cDNA reads from the same blood draw for two donors, one aged 18 to 30 and one aged 80 or older.

Study-wide findings and limitations: Because donor CMV infection status was unknown, age-related changes in expanded clonotypes were potentially confounded. Compared with the aged group, the long-lived group had more naive CD4+ T cells, fewer expanded clones and increased TCR diversity, suggesting age selection. The percentage of naive T cells measured by flow cytometry correlated strongly with observed TCR beta diversity. Since profiling was done on bulk unsorted PBMCs, naive and antigen-experienced compartments could not be conclusively compared. Observed TCR beta diversity per million T cells fell roughly linearly with age, and a significant reduction was already apparent by age roughly 40. Total diversity estimates from one million sequenced T cells were considered lower bounds and underestimates.

The library came from 5' RACE. Sequencing used an Illumina HiSeq 2500. A second PCR of roughly 6 to 11 cycles was run with a J-beta primer mix and a sample-barcoded 5' primer. Each TCR beta cDNA molecule received a unique molecular identifier from a template-switch 5' adaptor carrying 12 random nucleotides. Each sample yielded at least 2.5 million CDR3-containing paired-end reads. All of the RNA was converted into first-strand cDNA using the Mint cDNA synthesis kit, with a TRBC-specific oligonucleotide serving as the primer. After uracil-DNA glycosylase treatment, a first 18-cycle PCR used universal primers M1SS and BC2_uni_R on all cDNA. As for the original processing: Each sample was normalized by randomly selecting 1 million high-quality reads, each carrying a distinct molecular identifier. Reads sharing molecular identifiers were discarded rather than binned into consensus sequences. MiTCR, with a Q25 quality threshold and the strictest error-elimination algorithm, was used for CDR3 identification, clonotype clustering and error correction. A nonparametric unseen species model using Euler transformation provided a lower-bound estimate of total TCR beta diversity. TCRdb applied fastp at Q25 and MiXCR to the public reads, then kept only in-frame beta chains. CDR3 protein sequences are deduplicated, and each keeps its most common genes and DNA. TCRdb assigned the V and J calls; the authors' analysis was not used. In all, the sample holds approximately 790,000 distinct CDR3 sequences, and about 62% of those were seen once. About a quarter of the sample comes from the top ten.

The approximately 40 donors, aged about 6 to 100 years, were systemically healthy Caucasian individuals from Russia. Each donor gave around 9.8 milliliters of peripheral blood, collected into EDTA-treated Vacutainer tubes. Ficoll-Paque density-gradient centrifugation was used to isolate PBMCs, with at least 6 million per sample. Total RNA was extracted from PBMCs with Trizol reagent, with at least 5.5 micrograms obtained per sample. The percentages of naive CD45RAhigh/CD27high T cells were determined by flow cytometry on a PBMC aliquot from every donor. The clonotype originates from a man aged 25 to 45 in good health. The sample consisted of blood.

This receptor carries the CDR3 CASSQDGAKNIQYF. The sequence in DNA is TGCGCCAGCAGCCAAGACGGCGCCAAAAACATTCAGTACTTC. The rearranged segments are TRBV4-3 and TRBJ2-4, with the D gene call left open. CDR1 and CDR2 were assigned from the germline V gene as LGHNA and YSLEER. The junction shows trimming of 0 bases on V and 1 base on J, plus 4 bases between the germline ends. Inclusive of the bounding cysteine and phenylalanine, the CDR3 is 14 residues long. Only the CDR3 DNA stays, 42 bases, in frame from base 1.